The clone carrying this T cell receptor beta chain was counted ten times or more. The data were obtained in a study of T cells in Graves' hyperthyroidism and ophthalmopathy. From RNA transcripts, TCR beta CDR3 regions were amplified. HTBI primers were employed in a first-round RT-PCR of the TCR CDR3. One entry per CDR3 protein, called by TCRdb with MiXCR from the multiplex PCR reads. Of approximately 600,000 distinct CDR3 sequences in the sample, around 15% were seen once. The germline CDR1 and CDR2 sequences are MDHEN and SYDVKM. V dropped 6 bases and J dropped 2 bases, with 8 bases sitting between them. The CDR3 sequence is 12 residues long.

The genes are TRBV28 and TRBJ2-7; the D is unclear. The sequencing sample was made of blood. This clonotype was obtained from a woman in her twenties or thirties with Graves' hyperthyroidism. The CDR3 is CASSPTTYEQYF. The CDR3 DNA is TGTGCCAGCAGCCCCACAACCTACGAGCAGTACTTC.